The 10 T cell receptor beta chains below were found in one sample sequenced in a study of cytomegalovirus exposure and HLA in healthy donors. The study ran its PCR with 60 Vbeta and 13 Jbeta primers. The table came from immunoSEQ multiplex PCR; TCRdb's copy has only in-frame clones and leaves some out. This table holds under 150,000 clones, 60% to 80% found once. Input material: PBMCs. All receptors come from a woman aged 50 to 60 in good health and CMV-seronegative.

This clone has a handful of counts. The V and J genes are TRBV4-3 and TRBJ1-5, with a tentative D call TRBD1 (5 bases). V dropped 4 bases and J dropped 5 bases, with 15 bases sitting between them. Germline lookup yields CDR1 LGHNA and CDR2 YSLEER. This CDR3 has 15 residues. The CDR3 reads CASSPSWIGDQPQHF. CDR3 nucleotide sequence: TGCGCCAGCAGCCCCTCCTGGATAGGGGATCAGCCCCAGCATTTT.

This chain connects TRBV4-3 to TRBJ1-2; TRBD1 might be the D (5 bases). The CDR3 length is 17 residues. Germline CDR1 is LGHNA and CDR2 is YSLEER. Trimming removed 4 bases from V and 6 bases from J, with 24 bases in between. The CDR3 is CASSLGVASTGVDGYTF. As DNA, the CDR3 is TGCGCCAGCAGCCTGGGGGTAGCGTCTACGGGAGTTGATGGCTACACCTTC.

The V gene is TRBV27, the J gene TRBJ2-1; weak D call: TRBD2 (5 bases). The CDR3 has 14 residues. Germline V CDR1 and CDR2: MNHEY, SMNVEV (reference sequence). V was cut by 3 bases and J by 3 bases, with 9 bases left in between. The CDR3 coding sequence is TGTGCCAGCAGTTTGGGGAGCTACTACAATGAGCAGTTCTTC. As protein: CASSLGSYYNEQFF.

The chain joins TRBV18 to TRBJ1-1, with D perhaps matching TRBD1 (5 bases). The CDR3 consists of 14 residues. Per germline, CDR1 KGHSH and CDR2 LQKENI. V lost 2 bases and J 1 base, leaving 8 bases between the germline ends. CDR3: CASSPSTGNTEAFF. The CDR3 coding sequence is TGTGCCAGCTCACCATCAACAGGGAACACTGAAGCTTTCTTT.

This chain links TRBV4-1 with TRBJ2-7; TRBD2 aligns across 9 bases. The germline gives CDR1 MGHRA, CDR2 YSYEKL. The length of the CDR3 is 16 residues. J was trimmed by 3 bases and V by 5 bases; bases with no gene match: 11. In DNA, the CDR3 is TGCGCCAGCAGCTCCCTTGCGGGGGGGCCGCACTACGAGCAGTACTTC. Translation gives CASSSLAGGPHYEQYF.

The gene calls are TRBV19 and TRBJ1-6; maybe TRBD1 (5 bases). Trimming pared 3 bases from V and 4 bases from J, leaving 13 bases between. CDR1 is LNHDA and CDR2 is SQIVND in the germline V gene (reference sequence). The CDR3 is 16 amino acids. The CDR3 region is CASSIQGSVYNSPLHF. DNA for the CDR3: TGTGCCAGTAGTATCCAGGGATCCGTTTATAATTCACCCCTCCACTTT.

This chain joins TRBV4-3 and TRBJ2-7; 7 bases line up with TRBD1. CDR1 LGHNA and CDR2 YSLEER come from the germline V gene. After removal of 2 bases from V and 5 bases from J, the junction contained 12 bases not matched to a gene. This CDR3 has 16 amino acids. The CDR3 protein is CASSQSGTVPPHEQYF. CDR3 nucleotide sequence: TGCGCCAGCAGCCAAAGTGGGACAGTTCCTCCCCACGAGCAGTACTTC.

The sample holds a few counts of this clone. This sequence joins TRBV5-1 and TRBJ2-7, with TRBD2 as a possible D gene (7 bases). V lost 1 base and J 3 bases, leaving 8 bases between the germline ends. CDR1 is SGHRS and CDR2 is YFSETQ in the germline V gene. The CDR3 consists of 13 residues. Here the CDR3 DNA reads TGCGCCAGCAGCTTGAGGGGGGGCTACGAGCAGTACTTC. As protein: CASSLRGGYEQYF. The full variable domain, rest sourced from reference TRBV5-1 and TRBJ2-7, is KAGVTQTPRYLIKTRGQQVTLSCSPISGHRSVSWYQQTPGQGLQFLFEYFSETQRNKGNFPGRFSGRQFSNSRSEMNVSTLELGDSALYLCASSLRGGYEQYFGPGTRLTVT.

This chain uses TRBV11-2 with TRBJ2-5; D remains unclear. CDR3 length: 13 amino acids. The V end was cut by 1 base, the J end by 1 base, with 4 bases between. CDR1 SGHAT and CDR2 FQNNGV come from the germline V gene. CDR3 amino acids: CASSLAVQETQYF. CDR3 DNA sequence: TGTGCCAGCAGCTTAGCGGTCCAAGAGACCCAGTACTTC.

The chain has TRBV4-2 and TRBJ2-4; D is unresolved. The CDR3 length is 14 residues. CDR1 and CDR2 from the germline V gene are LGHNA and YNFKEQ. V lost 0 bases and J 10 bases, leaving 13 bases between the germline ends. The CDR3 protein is CASSQDAGTTIQYF. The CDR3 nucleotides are TGTGCCAGCAGCCAAGACGCAGGAACCACTATTCAGTACTTC.